These T cell receptor beta chains were read from a single sample in a study of cytomegalovirus exposure and HLA in healthy donors. Generated by immunoSEQ multiplex PCR, the TCRdb table keeps only in-frame clones and is missing some. The repertoire holds more than 130,000 clones, with over 75% as singletons. Sequenced material: PBMCs. Receptor source: a man aged 25-45 years in good health and CMV-seronegative. CDR3s include the opening cysteine and the closing phenylalanine or tryptophan. The D gene is left open where the match is weak. Not every row has a clone size; where given, it reads once, few, many or a size class.

v_gene: TRBV7-9; d_gene: .; j_gene: TRBJ2-1; abundance: once; CDR3aa: CASSFGEAEQFF; CDR3nt: TGTGCCAGCAGCTTCGGGGAGGCTGAGCAGTTCTTC
v_gene: TRBV7-7; d_gene: .; j_gene: TRBJ2-3; abundance: .; CDR3aa: CASSLLAPTGLADTQYF; CDR3nt: TGTGCTAGCAGCTTATTGGCCCCCACCGGACTTGCAGATACGCAGTATTTT
v_gene: TRBV6-1; d_gene: TRBD1; j_gene: TRBJ1-4; abundance: .; CDR3aa: CASSEETGVFEKLFF; CDR3nt: TGTGCCAGCAGTGAAGAAACAGGGGTTTTTGAAAAACTGTTTTTT
v_gene: TRBV28; d_gene: .; j_gene: TRBJ1-2; abundance: .; CDR3aa: CASSWPGVNYGYTF; CDR3nt: TGTGCCAGCAGTTGGCCAGGGGTAAACTATGGCTACACCTTC
v_gene: TRBV5-4; d_gene: .; j_gene: TRBJ2-5; abundance: .; CDR3aa: CASSLGRGETQYF; CDR3nt: TGTGCCAGCAGCTTGGGTCGGGGAGAGACCCAGTACTTC
v_gene: TRBV6-1; d_gene: .; j_gene: TRBJ2-4; abundance: .; CDR3aa: CASKREVNIQYF; CDR3nt: TGTGCCAGCAAGAGGGAAGTGAACATTCAGTACTTC
v_gene: TRBV7-3; d_gene: .; j_gene: TRBJ1-2; abundance: .; CDR3aa: CASSPGRENYGYTF; CDR3nt: TGTGCCAGCAGCCCTGGACGGGAGAACTATGGCTACACCTTC
v_gene: TRBV4-1; d_gene: .; j_gene: TRBJ2-7; abundance: few; CDR3aa: CASSQGGADSDEQYF; CDR3nt: TGCGCCAGCAGCCAAGGTGGCGCGGACAGCGACGAGCAGTACTTC
v_gene: TRBV6-1; d_gene: TRBD2; j_gene: TRBJ2-2; abundance: .; CDR3aa: CASSETWTSGATGELFF; CDR3nt: TGTGCCAGCAGTGAAACTTGGACTAGCGGAGCCACCGGGGAGCTGTTTTTT
v_gene: TRBV18; d_gene: .; j_gene: TRBJ1-1; abundance: .; CDR3aa: CASSPRVVGSSTEAFF; CDR3nt: TGTGCCAGCTCACCCAGGGTAGTAGGGTCGAGCACTGAAGCTTTCTTT
v_gene: TRBV2; d_gene: TRBD2; j_gene: TRBJ2-2; abundance: .; CDR3aa: CASMGLADNTGELFF; CDR3nt: TGTGCCAGCATGGGACTAGCGGATAACACCGGGGAGCTGTTTTTT
v_gene: TRBV30; d_gene: .; j_gene: TRBJ1-5; abundance: .; CDR3aa: CAWSVPWALGGQPQHF; CDR3nt: TGTGCCTGGAGTGTACCATGGGCCCTCGGAGGACAGCCCCAGCATTTT
v_gene: TRBV5-1; d_gene: .; j_gene: TRBJ2-5; abundance: .; CDR3aa: CASSSGRGQETQYF; CDR3nt: TGCGCCAGCAGCTCTGGAAGGGGGCAAGAGACCCAGTACTTC
v_gene: TRBV27; d_gene: TRBD2; j_gene: TRBJ2-3; abundance: once; CDR3aa: CASRKYSGGAADTQYF; CDR3nt: TGTGCCAGCAGAAAATATAGCGGGGGGGCCGCAGATACGCAGTATTTT
v_gene: TRBV5-6; d_gene: .; j_gene: TRBJ1-6; abundance: many; CDR3aa: CASSLDASPLHF; CDR3nt: TGTGCCAGCAGCTTGGATGCGTCACCCCTCCACTTT
v_gene: TRBV27; d_gene: TRBD1; j_gene: TRBJ1-5; abundance: .; CDR3aa: CASSLRQGDQPQHF; CDR3nt: TGTGCCAGCAGTTTACGACAGGGTGATCAGCCCCAGCATTTT
v_gene: TRBV10-1; d_gene: TRBD1; j_gene: TRBJ2-7; abundance: .; CDR3aa: CASSPTGREQYF; CDR3nt: TGCGCCAGCAGTCCGACAGGGCGGGAGCAGTACTTC